This T cell receptor (beta chain) stems from a study of blood T cell repertoires in COVID-19 (dated by TCRdb to about 2020). Context from the whole study: Collaborator samples came from the United States, Italy and Spain and covered acute and convalescent phases of COVID-19. The material from the prospective study consisted of cDNA or gDNA derived from T cells, B-cell-depleted T cells, or PBMCs. The dataset comprised deeply sampled blood TCRbeta repertoires from subjects exposed to, actively infected with, or recovered from COVID-19. The repertoires were released in a freely available public database intended as a resource for research on the immune response to SARS-CoV-2. Samples came from the ongoing ImmuneRACE study (first 160 participants) plus 1,254 subjects from 6 global collaborators. Nearly every sample came with metadata listing a de-identified subject ID, COVID-19 status, age in years and sex. Where available, HLA class I and class II types were taken from metadata supplied by the sample provider and were not determined by assay-based typing.

Participants in the prospective study were enrolled through a virtual design, were aged about 18 to 100 years, and lived in some 24 United States geographic areas. In the prospective study, cohorts were assigned on the basis of participant-reported clinical history obtained from a screening survey and a study questionnaire. ImmuneRACE Cohort 3 recovered participants were defined by two consecutive negative NP/OP PCR tests, healthcare professional clearance, or symptom resolution. Each participant in the prospective study had whole blood, serum and a nasopharyngeal or oropharyngeal swab collected by mobile phlebotomists. Over a roughly two-month period, participants in the prospective study had the option of providing additional blood draws and questionnaires. Before DNA extraction, blood samples from the prospective study were shipped at room temperature or frozen. Comments on this clone: No cognate antigen has been identified for it. Base qualities are not provided; no much larger clone lies one nucleotide away.

Summary of the overall study and its limitations: How much clinical and demographic metadata was included differed by source and by participant, and the metadata was provided uncurated.

TCRbeta CDR3 regions were amplified from genomic DNA by means of the immunoSEQ Assay, a bias-controlled multiplex PCR. In the paper's pipeline: The number of nucleated cells in each sample was estimated by amplification of reference gene primers within the assay. Sequence reads were collapsed and filtered to measure the absolute abundance of every unique TCRbeta CDR3 rearrangement. For each sample, productive Simpson clonality was calculated as the square root of Simpson's diversity index over productive rearrangements. TCRdb's version of the immuneACCESS table is confined to in-frame rearrangements and falls short of the full clone set. An unresolved V gene accounts for under half of the shortfall where checked; the remainder is of unknown origin. V and J calls and clone size are those listed in that table; D and trimming were worked out from the DNA. This sample gives roughly 250,000 clones in total; approximately 85% of them show up just once. Roughly 4.3% of the sample is in the top ten clones.

Germline trimming amounts to 2 bases on V and 1 base on J, with 3 as the count of junction bases outside the gene matches. According to the germline V gene, CDR1 reads SGHRS and CDR2 reads YFSETQ. The CDR3 runs 15 residues from the cysteine to the phenylalanine. Solely the CDR3 DNA is kept, with 45 bases framed from the first base. This sequence was found in a woman aged 30 to 39 who had recovered from COVID-19. The sequenced sample was PBMCs or T cells enriched from blood (not recorded which). Recombination connected TRBV5-1 to TRBJ2-5; 9 nucleotides in the junction match TRBD1. The DNA sequence is given as TGCGCCAGCAGCTTAGGGACAGGGATCCAAGAGACCCAGTACTTC. This sequence encodes CASSLGTGIQETQYF.